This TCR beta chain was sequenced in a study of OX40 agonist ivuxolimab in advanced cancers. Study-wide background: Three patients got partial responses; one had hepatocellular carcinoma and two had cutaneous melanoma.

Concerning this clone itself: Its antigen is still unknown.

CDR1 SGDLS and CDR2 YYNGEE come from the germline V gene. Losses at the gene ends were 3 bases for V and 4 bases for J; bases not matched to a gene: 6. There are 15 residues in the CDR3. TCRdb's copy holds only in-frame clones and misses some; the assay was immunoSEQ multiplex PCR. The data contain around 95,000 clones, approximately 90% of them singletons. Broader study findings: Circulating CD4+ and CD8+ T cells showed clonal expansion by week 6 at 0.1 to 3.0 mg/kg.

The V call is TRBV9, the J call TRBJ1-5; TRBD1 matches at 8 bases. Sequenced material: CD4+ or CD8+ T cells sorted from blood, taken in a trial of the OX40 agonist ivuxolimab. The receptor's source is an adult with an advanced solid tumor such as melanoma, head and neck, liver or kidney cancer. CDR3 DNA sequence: TGTGCCAGCAGCGCACAGGGGGTTATGAATCAGCCCCAGCATTTT. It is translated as CASSAQGVMNQPQHF.